This T cell receptor beta chain stems from a study of T cells in localized non-small cell lung cancer. The data were produced by immunoSEQ multiplex PCR, yet TCRdb's version contains in-frame clones alone and is incomplete. This sample has around 20,000 clones, with around 91% found just once. Germline V gives CDR1 MNHNS, CDR2 SASEGT. The junction had 7 bases not matched to a gene; V was cut back by 6 bases and J by 4 bases. The CDR3 extends over 15 amino acids. The sequencing used peripheral blood, collected before any cancer treatment. This TCR came from a man aged 35 to 70 with stage I lung adenocarcinoma. V gene TRBV6-1 combines with J gene TRBJ1-5, with TRBD1 matching over 9 bases. The CDR3: CASRPPGQGNQPQHF. CDR3 DNA sequence: TGTGCCAGCAGACCGCCGGGACAGGGTAATCAGCCCCAGCATTTT.